The 10 T cell receptor beta chains reported below all come from one sample, sequenced in a study of cytomegalovirus exposure and HLA in healthy donors. PCR amplification relied on 60 Vbeta primers (plus 13 Jbeta primers). Clones were read by immunoSEQ multiplex PCR, and TCRdb kept only the in-frame ones, dropping some. The data contain roughly 180,000 clones, approximately 84% of them singletons. The sequencing sample was made of PBMCs. The source of these receptors is a boy aged 5-17 years in good health and CMV-seronegative.

This chain uses TRBV28 with TRBJ2-6; 10 positions match TRBD1. CDR3 length: 19 amino acids. With V trimmed by 1 base and J by 0 bases, 6 bases remained unmatched. Germline CDR1 MDHEN, CDR2 SYDVKM. CDR3: CASSLFRDRGFSGANVLTF. The CDR3 nucleotides are TGTGCCAGCAGTTTATTCAGGGACAGGGGATTCTCTGGGGCCAACGTCCTGACTTTC.

V and J are TRBV7-9 and TRBJ2-5; D remains ambiguous. The CDR3 has 12 residues. Trimming shortened V by 2 bases and J by 4 bases, and 5 bases separated the two germline ends. Germline CDR1 and CDR2: SEHNR and FQNEAQ (reference sequence). CDR3 sequence: CASSLRVETQYF. CDR3 bases: TGTGCCAGCAGCTTACGGGTAGAGACCCAGTACTTC.

The chain uses TRBV5-1 and TRBJ2-2; 7 nucleotides align to TRBD2. CDR3 length equals 14 residues. Germline CDR1 and CDR2: SGHRS and YFSETQ. V lost 1 base, J lost 7 bases, and 4 bases stayed unmatched. CDR3 nucleotides: TGCGCCAGCAGCTTGCGCAGGGAGGGCGGGGAGCTGTTTTTT. Protein sequence: CASSLRREGGELFF.

V and J are TRBV6-1 and TRBJ2-1, with 7 nucleotides matching TRBD1. The CDR3 contains 15 residues. Unmatched junction bases numbered 11, after V lost 8 bases and J lost 4 bases. Germline V lookup: CDR1 MNHNS, CDR2 SASEGT. The CDR3 DNA sequence: TGTGCCAGCCAACTAATTCGACAGGGTTACAATGAGCAGTTCTTC. Amino acids: CASQLIRQGYNEQFF.

V gene TRBV19 combines with J gene TRBJ2-1, with 9 nucleotides matching TRBD2. The germline V gene has CDR1 LNHDA and CDR2 SQIVND (reference sequence). The CDR3 contains 20 residues. The V segment lost 3 bases and the J segment 3 bases; nucleotides outside the gene matches: 18. CDR3 sequence (DNA): TGTGCCAGTAGTATCGGCAGCAGACTAGCGGACTTTATTTACTACAATGAGCAGTTCTTC. It translates to CASSIGSRLADFIYYNEQFF.

This clone was detected a few times. The V and J genes are TRBV30 and TRBJ1-1; D is perhaps TRBD1 (6 bases). The germline CDR1 and CDR2 sequences are GTSNPN and SVGIG (reference sequence). Trimming took off 2 bases at V and 3 bases at J, with 10 bases between the two ends. The CDR3 is 13 residues long. CDR3 sequence: CAWSFQGYTEAFF. The DNA for the CDR3 is TGTGCCTGGAGTTTCCAGGGGTACACTGAAGCTTTCTTT.

The rearrangement uses TRBV11-2 and TRBJ2-3; 7 nucleotides match TRBD2. The germline V gene encodes CDR1 SGHAT and CDR2 FQNNGV. V lost 1 base to trimming and J lost 2 bases; unmatched junction nucleotides: 3. The CDR3 totals 15 residues. The CDR3 sequence is CASSLAAGPTDTQYF. CDR3 coding DNA: TGTGCCAGCAGCTTAGCAGCGGGGCCCACAGATACGCAGTATTTT.

This chain links TRBV30 with TRBJ1-6; D uncertain. Per the germline V gene, CDR1 is GTSNPN and CDR2 is SVGIG (reference sequence). The length of the CDR3 is 14 residues. Deletions cut 2 bases from V and 6 bases from J, with 11 bases between. The CDR3 sequence is CAWSIGLSNSPLHF. In nucleotides, the CDR3 is TGTGCCTGGAGTATCGGACTGAGTAATTCACCCCTCCACTTT.

V gene TRBV11-1 combines with J gene TRBJ1-4; tentatively, D is TRBD1 (6 bases). Germline lookup yields CDR1 SGHAT and CDR2 FQDESV (reference sequence). Between the trimmed V and J ends, which lost 5 bases and 3 bases, there was a span of 19 bases. The length of the CDR3 is 17 residues. The CDR3 region is CASSPSQGLSANEKLFF. For the CDR3, the DNA is TGTGCCAGCAGCCCTTCACAGGGATTATCGGCTAATGAAAAACTGTTTTTT.

The V gene is TRBV5-1, the J gene TRBJ1-2; TRBD1 matches at 7 bases. The junction had 2 bases not matched to a gene; V was cut back by 1 base and J by 5 bases. Germline V gene lookup returns CDR1 SGHRS and CDR2 YFSETQ. The CDR3 runs to 13 residues. The CDR3 region has the DNA TGCGCCAGCAGCTTGCAGGGGGGATATGGCTACACCTTC. Encoded protein: CASSLQGGYGYTF.